These 25 T cell receptor beta chains share one sample of origin, sequenced in a study of TET2 disruption in CD19-targeted CAR T cells. These receptors have no identified antigens. Measured with immunoSEQ multiplex PCR; TCRdb has only the in-frame clones, and not every one. The sample table includes about 30,000 clones. This sample's treatment: autologous CTL019 cells: CD19 CAR with 4-1BB and CD3 zeta domains. This material consisted of CD8- CAR+ T cells sorted from cultured blood T cells, taken for CD19 CAR T cell therapy. Sample subset: CD8-negative CAR-positive T cells from the infusion product. Every receptor here comes from a man between 70 and 80 years old with chronic lymphocytic leukemia.

The covered CDR3 bases are TGTGCCAGCAGCCTCGGGACAGGGGCTGACACCGGGGAG. Amino acid sequence: CASSLGTGADTGE. The whole CDR3 sequence is CASSLGTGADTGELFF. The chain links TRBV3-1 (or the pseudogene TRBV3-2) to TRBJ2-2, with 10 positions matching TRBD1. The read terminates 3 residues before the CDR3 end, so the remaining end is supplied by the germline J gene. The trim removed 4 bases at V and 3 bases at J, leaving 5 bases unmatched. Per the germline V gene, CDR1 is LGHDT and CDR2 is YNNKEL (reference sequence). The CDR3 sequence is 16 residues long.

For this clone: The read comes to an end 3 residues before the CDR3 does, leaving the germline J gene to fill in the end. This chain connects TRBV29-1 to TRBJ2-4; 7 bases fit TRBD1. The germline V gene has CDR1 SQVTM and CDR2 ANQGSEA. This CDR3 is built from 14 residues. This CDR3 reads CSVPPGGTNYGQYF. The covered CDR3 bases are TGCAGCGTCCCTCCAGGGGGAACTAACTATGGT.

Regarding this clone: The missing CDR3 end, 3 residues past where the read stops, is filled in from the germline J gene. V gene TRBV28 combines with J gene TRBJ2-3, with 8 bases that match TRBD2. The germline V gene has CDR1 MDHEN and CDR2 SYDVKM. J was trimmed by 2 bases and V by 1 base; bases with no gene match: 5. The CDR3 length is 16 residues. CDR3 residues: CASSLLVAGSTDTQYF. CDR3 DNA, as far as it was read: TGTGCCAGCAGTTTATTGGTAGCGGGGTCCACAGATACG. The full variable domain, rest sourced from reference TRBV28 and TRBJ2-3, is DVKVTQSSRYLVKRTGEKVFLECVQDMDHENMFWYRQDPGLGLRLIYFSYDVKMKEKGDIPEGYSVSREKKERFSLILESASTNQTSMYLCASSLLVAGSTDTQYFGPGTRLTVL.

Note on this clone: Read data end 3 residues before the CDR3 end; the end is taken from the germline J gene. This sequence joins TRBV7-9 and TRBJ1-2, with 10 bases identical to TRBD1. Germline V gives CDR1 SEHNR, CDR2 FQNEAQ (reference sequence). There are 15 residues in the CDR3. The CDR3 loop is CASGPGTGVTDTYTF. The CDR3 DNA, read in part, is TGTGCCAGCGGACCCGGGACAGGGGTCACAGATACC.

As for this clone: The read stops 3 residues short of the end of the CDR3; the missing end is completed from the germline J gene. This chain connects TRBV20-1 to TRBJ2-7, with a tentative D call TRBD1 (6 bases). V dropped 3 bases and J dropped 0 bases, with 15 bases sitting between them. The CDR3 has 15 amino acids. Germline V gene sequence: CDR1 DFQATT, CDR2 SNEGSKA (reference sequence). The CDR3 bases that were read are TGCAGTGCTAGTGGGGGACATAGGAGCTCCTACGAG. Translated, it gives CSASGGHRSSYE. The full CDR3 reads CSASGGHRSSYEQYF.

CDR3 region: CASSQGYNTEAFF. The part of the CDR3 DNA that was read is TGTGCCAGCTCACAGGGGTACAACACTGAA. V and J are TRBV19 and TRBJ1-1; 7 bases match TRBD1. The read gets to within 3 residues of the CDR3 end, and the germline J gene fills in the rest. Germline loops: CDR1 LNHDA, CDR2 SQIVND (reference sequence). After removal of 9 bases from V and 2 bases from J, the junction contained 6 bases not matched to a gene. This CDR3 spans 13 amino acids.

To note about this clone: Germline is not matched at one junction end, which may reflect a read error. The read finishes 3 residues shy of the CDR3 end, and the germline J gene is used to complete it. The identical CDR3 is also encoded by other nucleotide sequences in the sample. The genes are TRBV5-1 and TRBJ1-3, with TRBD1 matching over 7 bases. Germline lookup yields CDR1 SGHRS and CDR2 YFSETQ. The CDR3 has 12 amino acids. This chain's CDR3 is CASSGTANTIYF. CDR3 DNA, as far as it was read: TGCGCCAGCAGCGGGACAGCGAACACT.

As concerns this clone: The read halts 3 residues ahead of the CDR3 end, with the missing end drawn from the germline J gene. This sequence joins TRBV20-1 and TRBJ1-1; 11 nucleotides match TRBD1. Germline CDR1 and CDR2: DFQATT and SNEGSKA (reference sequence). V gave up 5 bases and J gave up 1 base; unmatched junction bases: 6. The CDR3 totals 15 residues. The CDR3 sequence: CSARTGGAGNTEAFF. The covered CDR3 bases are TGCAGTGCTCGGACAGGGGGCGCGGGGAACACTGAA.

Concerning this clone: The CDR3 end falls 3 residues outside the read, so it is completed with the germline J gene. V is TRBV2 and J is TRBJ1-6; D is unresolved. Germline V gives CDR1 SNHLY, CDR2 FYNNEI. The V end was cut by 7 bases, the J end by 6 bases, with 13 bases between. The CDR3 has 14 residues. The part of the CDR3 DNA that was read is TGTGCCAGCATGTCGCCTTTCGGTAATTCACCC. Protein product: CASMSPFGNSP. The entire CDR3 sequence reads CASMSPFGNSPLHF.

As regards this clone: The read terminates 3 residues before the CDR3 end, so the remaining end is supplied by the germline J gene. This rearrangement joins TRBV5-1 to TRBJ2-5; TRBD1 matches at 8 bases. J was trimmed by 7 bases and V by 4 bases; bases with no gene match: 9. The CDR3 is 14 residues long. The germline CDR1 and CDR2 sequences are SGHRS and YFSETQ. The CDR3 loop reads CASSRTGTVGTQYF. The sequenced CDR3 bases are TGCGCCAGCAGCCGGACAGGGACTGTGGGGACC.

The CDR3 region is CASSQQGSLNQPQYF. The sequenced CDR3 bases are TGTGCCAGCAGCCAACAGGGGTCATTAAATCAGCCT. This chain uses TRBV3-1 (or the pseudogene TRBV3-2) with TRBJ2-4; perhaps TRBD1 as D (6 bases). Coverage ceases 3 residues before the CDR3 finishes, and the germline J gene fills in the end. The CDR3 extends over 15 amino acids. Germline V lookup: CDR1 LGHDT, CDR2 YNNKEL (reference sequence).

Turning to this clone: The junction departs from the called germline gene at one end, perhaps through a read error. The read terminates 3 residues ahead of where the CDR3 ends, so the germline J gene completes it. The same CDR3 can be traced to other DNA sequences in this sample. This chain joins TRBV13 and TRBJ1-3, with 8 bases lining up with TRBD1. The CDR3 runs to 14 residues. The germline CDR1 and CDR2 sequences are PRHDT and FYEKMQ (reference sequence). CDR3 DNA (partial): TGTGCCAGCAGCTACCGTGGACAGGGAAACACT. Translated, it gives CASSYRGQGNT. The complete CDR3 protein is CASSYRGQGNTIYF.

Of note for this clone: The read is 3 residues too short to cover the CDR3 end, so that end is filled in from the germline J gene. J is TRBJ2-7 and V is TRBV20-1; D perhaps matches TRBD1 (6 bases). The CDR3 consists of 13 residues. Between the trimmed V and J ends, which lost 4 bases and 2 bases, there was a span of 12 bases. Germline values: CDR1 DFQATT, CDR2 SNEGSKA (reference sequence). The part of the CDR3 DNA that was read is TGCAGTGCTACCGGGACAACAACCTACGAG. The encoded protein is CSATGTTTYE. The CDR3 in full is CSATGTTTYEQYF.

About this clone: The CDR3 end is not reached by the read, which stops 3 residues before it; the germline J gene fills it in. This chain joins TRBV5-1 and TRBJ2-4; D may match TRBD1 or TRBD2 (5 bases each). This CDR3 is built from 11 residues. The germline CDR1 and CDR2 sequences are SGHRS and YFSETQ. The CDR3 is CASSNEGRQYF. Partial CDR3 DNA: TGCGCCAGCAGCAATGAGGGGCGT.

Concerning this clone: Read coverage stops 3 residues before the CDR3 terminus; the germline J gene supplies the remainder. The chain joins TRBV5-4 to TRBJ1-4; 9 bases are a match to TRBD1. V gave up 4 bases and J gave up 5 bases; unmatched junction bases: 3. The CDR3 is made up of 14 amino acids. Germline V gives CDR1 SGHNT, CDR2 YYREEE (reference sequence). The covered CDR3 bases are TGTGCCAGCAGCCCCGGACAGGGGAATGAAAAA. Translation: CASSPGQGNEK. The entire CDR3 is CASSPGQGNEKLFF.

Incomplete CDR3 DNA: TGTGCCAGCAGTTCAGGGGTCGGGGTATACCAGCCC. It is translated as CASSSGVGVYQP. From start to end, the CDR3 is CASSSGVGVYQPQHF. J is TRBJ1-5 and V is TRBV28; a possible D gene is TRBD1 (6 bases). The sequenced fragment ends 3 residues before the CDR3 boundary, so the rest is inferred from the germline J gene. The CDR3 is 15 residues long. V lost 4 bases to trimming and J lost 7 bases, with 17 bases between them. CDR1 and CDR2 from the germline V gene are MDHEN and SYDVKM.

With respect to this clone: The read finishes 3 residues shy of the CDR3 end, and the germline J gene is used to complete it. V usage is TRBV6-1 and J usage is TRBJ2-7; D gene ambiguous. V lost 0 bases and J lost 3, with 9 bases in between. From germline, CDR1 is MNHNS and CDR2 SASEGT. The CDR3 extends over 14 amino acids. Partial CDR3 DNA: TGTGCCAGCAGTGAAGCCCCGAAGCTCTACGAG. As protein: CASSEAPKLYE. The full CDR3 is CASSEAPKLYEQYF.

As regards this clone: The read halts 3 residues ahead of the CDR3 end, with the missing end drawn from the germline J gene. This chain joins TRBV5-1 and TRBJ2-5, with D possibly TRBD1 on 6 matching bases. The V end was cut by 5 bases, the J end by 3 bases, with 14 bases between. There are 14 residues in the CDR3. Germline CDR1 and CDR2: SGHRS and YFSETQ. The CDR3 loop reads CASRQGPEKETQYF. CDR3 DNA, as far as it was read: TGCGCCAGCAGACAGGGACCAGAAAAAGAGACC.

Of note for this clone: The read finishes 3 residues shy of the CDR3 end, and the germline J gene is used to complete it. This sequence joins TRBV5-6 and TRBJ2-4; TRBD1 matches 7 bases. From germline, CDR1 is SGHDT and CDR2 YYEEEE. This CDR3 region has 14 residues. The sequenced part of the CDR3 DNA is TGTGCCAGCGGGTGGACAGGAGTACAAGAGACT. It encodes CASGWTGVQET. The whole CDR3 region reads CASGWTGVQETQYF.

In the case of this clone: The read halts 3 residues ahead of the CDR3 end, with the missing end drawn from the germline J gene. The chain carries TRBV19 and TRBJ2-5, with a possible D match to TRBD1 (6 bases). The CDR3 has 15 residues. The V gene lost 10 bases and the J gene lost 0 bases, with 18 bases spanning the gap. The germline gives CDR1 LNHDA, CDR2 SQIVND (reference sequence). The CDR3 sequence: CATAPQGKYQETQYF. The sequenced CDR3 bases are TGTGCCACCGCCCCACAGGGAAAATACCAAGAGACC.

On this clone itself: Coverage ceases 3 residues before the CDR3 finishes, and the germline J gene fills in the end. The V and J genes are TRBV12-3 or TRBV12-4 and TRBJ2-4, with D possibly TRBD2 on 6 matching bases. The CDR3 covers 15 residues. The covered CDR3 bases are TGTGCCAGCACCTCGGGAGTCCCTAGCAATCAGCCT. Translating it yields CASTSGVPSNQP. The full CDR3 is CASTSGVPSNQPQYF.

A note on this clone: The read comes to an end 3 residues before the CDR3 does, leaving the germline J gene to fill in the end. This chain connects TRBV18 to TRBJ2-4; possible D gene TRBD2, 5 bases. The CDR3 consists of 17 residues. Germline V CDR1 and CDR2: KGHSH, LQKENI. The CDR3 bases that were read are TGTGCCAGCTCACCAGCAGGAGGTCAGCCCCCAAATCAGCCT. It translates to CASSPAGGQPPNQP. The complete CDR3 reads CASSPAGGQPPNQPQYF.

A word on this clone: The sequence runs out 3 residues before the end of the CDR3; the remainder is reconstructed from the germline J gene. The chain employs TRBV29-1 and TRBJ1-4; D is possibly TRBD1 (5 bases). The CDR3 contains 14 residues. Per germline, CDR1 SQVTM and CDR2 ANQGSEA. V lost 7 bases and J lost 7, with 19 bases in between. The sequenced part of the CDR3 DNA is TGCAGCGCAAGAGCACAGGAGGGCGGTGAAAAA. It specifies CSARAQEGGEK. The full-length CDR3 reads as CSARAQEGGEKLFF.

Worth noting for this clone: The read halts 3 residues ahead of the CDR3 end, with the missing end drawn from the germline J gene. The genes are TRBV18 and TRBJ2-4; D is ambiguous. The CDR3 covers 12 residues. The germline CDR1 and CDR2 sequences are KGHSH and LQKENI. CDR3 bases read: TGTGCCAGCTCACCACGCGAGTCGGGT. Protein sequence: CASSPRESG. The entire CDR3 is CASSPRESGQYF.

About this clone itself: The CDR3 end is not reached by the read, which stops 3 residues before it; the germline J gene fills it in. V is TRBV20-1 and J is TRBJ2-4; 9 bases fit TRBD1. The CDR3 length is 18 residues. The germline V gene has CDR1 DFQATT and CDR2 SNEGSKA (reference sequence). The sequenced CDR3 bases are TGCAGTGCAATGACCGGGACAGGGTTTATATCGCAGTCAGAGACT. This codes for CSAMTGTGFISQSET. The entire CDR3 protein is CSAMTGTGFISQSETQYF.